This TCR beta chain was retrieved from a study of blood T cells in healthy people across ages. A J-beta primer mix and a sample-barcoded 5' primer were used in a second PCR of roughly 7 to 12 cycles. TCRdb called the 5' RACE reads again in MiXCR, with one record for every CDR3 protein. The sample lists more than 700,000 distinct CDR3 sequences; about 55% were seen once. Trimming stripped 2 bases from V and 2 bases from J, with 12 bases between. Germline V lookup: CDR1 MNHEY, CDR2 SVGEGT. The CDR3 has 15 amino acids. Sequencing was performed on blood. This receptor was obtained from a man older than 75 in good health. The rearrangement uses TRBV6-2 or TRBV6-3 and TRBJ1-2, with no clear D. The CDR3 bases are TGTGCCAGCAGTTACGTTCCAGTGTGGAACTATGGCTACACCTTC. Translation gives CASSYVPVWNYGYTF.